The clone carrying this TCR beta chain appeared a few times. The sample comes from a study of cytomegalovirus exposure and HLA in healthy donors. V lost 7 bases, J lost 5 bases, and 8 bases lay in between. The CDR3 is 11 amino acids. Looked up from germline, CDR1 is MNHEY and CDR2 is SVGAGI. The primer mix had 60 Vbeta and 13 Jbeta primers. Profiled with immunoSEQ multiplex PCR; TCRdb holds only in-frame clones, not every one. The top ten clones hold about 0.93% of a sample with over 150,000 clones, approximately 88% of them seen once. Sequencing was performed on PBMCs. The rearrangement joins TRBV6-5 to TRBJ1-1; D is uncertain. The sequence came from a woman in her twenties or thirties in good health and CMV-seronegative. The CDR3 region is CASIAGTEAFF. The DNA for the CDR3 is TGTGCCAGCATTGCGGGGACTGAAGCTTTCTTT.